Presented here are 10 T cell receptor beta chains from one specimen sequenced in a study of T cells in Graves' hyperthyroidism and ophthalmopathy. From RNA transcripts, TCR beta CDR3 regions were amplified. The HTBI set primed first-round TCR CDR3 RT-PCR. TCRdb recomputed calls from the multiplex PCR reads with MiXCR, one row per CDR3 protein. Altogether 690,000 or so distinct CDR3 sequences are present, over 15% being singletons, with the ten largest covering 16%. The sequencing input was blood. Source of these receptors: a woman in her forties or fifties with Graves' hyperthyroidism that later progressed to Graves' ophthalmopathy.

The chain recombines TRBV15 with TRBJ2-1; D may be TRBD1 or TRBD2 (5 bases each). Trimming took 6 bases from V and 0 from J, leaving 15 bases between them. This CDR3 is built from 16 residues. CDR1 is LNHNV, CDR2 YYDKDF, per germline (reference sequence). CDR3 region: CATSIVWDLSYNEQFF. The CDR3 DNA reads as TGTGCCACCAGTATCGTTTGGGACCTCTCCTACAATGAGCAGTTCTTC.

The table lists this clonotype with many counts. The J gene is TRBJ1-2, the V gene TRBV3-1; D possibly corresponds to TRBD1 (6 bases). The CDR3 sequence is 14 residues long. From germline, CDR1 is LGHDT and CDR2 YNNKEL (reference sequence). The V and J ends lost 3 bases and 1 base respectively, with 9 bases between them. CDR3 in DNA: TGTGCCAGCAGCCAGATGGACAGTAACTATGGCTACACCTTC. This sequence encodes CASSQMDSNYGYTF.

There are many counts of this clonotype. CDR3 sequence (DNA): TGTGCCAGCAGTTTATATGGGACAGGGAACACTGAAGCTTTCTTT. It is translated as CASSLYGTGNTEAFF. The chain is built from TRBV12-3 or TRBV12-4 and TRBJ1-1; 8 nucleotides agree with TRBD1. V lost 2 bases, J lost 1 base, and 3 bases stayed unmatched. CDR3 length: 15 residues.

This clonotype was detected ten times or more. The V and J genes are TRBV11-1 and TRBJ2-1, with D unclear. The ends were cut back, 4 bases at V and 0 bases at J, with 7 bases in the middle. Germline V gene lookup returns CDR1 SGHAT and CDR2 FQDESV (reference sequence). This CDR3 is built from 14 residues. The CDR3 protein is CASSSRDSYNEQFF. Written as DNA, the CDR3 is TGTGCCAGCAGCTCAAGGGACTCCTACAATGAGCAGTTCTTC.

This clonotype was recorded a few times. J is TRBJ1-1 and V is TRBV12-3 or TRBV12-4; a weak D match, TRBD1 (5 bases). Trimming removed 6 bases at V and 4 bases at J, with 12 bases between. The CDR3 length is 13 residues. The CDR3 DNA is TGTGCCAGCAGCGAGGGGTTGTCCACTGAAGCTTTCTTT. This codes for CASSEGLSTEAFF.

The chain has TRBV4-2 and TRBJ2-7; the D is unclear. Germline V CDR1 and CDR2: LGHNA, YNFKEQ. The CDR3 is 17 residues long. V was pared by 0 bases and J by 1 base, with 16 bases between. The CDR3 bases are TGTGCCAGCAGCCAAGAGGTTAGAGGCGAGAGGTCCTACGAGCAGTACTTC. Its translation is CASSQEVRGERSYEQYF.

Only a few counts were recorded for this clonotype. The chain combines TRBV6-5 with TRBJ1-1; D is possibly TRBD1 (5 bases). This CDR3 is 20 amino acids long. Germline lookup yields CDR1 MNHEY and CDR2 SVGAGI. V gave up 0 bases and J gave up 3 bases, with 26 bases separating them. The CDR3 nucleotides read TGTGCCAGCAGTTACTCGATGTCTGGTACCGGCCCAGGAGGGGACACTGAAGCTTTCTTT. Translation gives CASSYSMSGTGPGGDTEAFF.

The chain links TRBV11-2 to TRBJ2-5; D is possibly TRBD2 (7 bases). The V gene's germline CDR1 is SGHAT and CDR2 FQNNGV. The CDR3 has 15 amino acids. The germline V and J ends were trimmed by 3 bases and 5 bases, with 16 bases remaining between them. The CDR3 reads CASSFSGGRRETQYF. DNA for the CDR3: TGTGCCAGCAGCTTTTCCGGGGGGCGCCGGGAGACCCAGTACTTC.

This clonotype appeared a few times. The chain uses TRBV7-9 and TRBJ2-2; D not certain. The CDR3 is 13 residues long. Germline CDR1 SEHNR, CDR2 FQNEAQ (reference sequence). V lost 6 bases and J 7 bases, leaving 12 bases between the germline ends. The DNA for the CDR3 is TGTGCCAGCAGTCCACTTCAATTCGGGGAGCTGTTTTTT. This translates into CASSPLQFGELFF.

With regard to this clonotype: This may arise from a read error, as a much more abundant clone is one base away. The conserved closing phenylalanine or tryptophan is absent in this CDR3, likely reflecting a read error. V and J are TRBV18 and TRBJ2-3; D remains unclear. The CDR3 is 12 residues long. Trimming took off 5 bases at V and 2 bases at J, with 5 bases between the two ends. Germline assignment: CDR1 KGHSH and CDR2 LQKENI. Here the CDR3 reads CASSELTDTQYL. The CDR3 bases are TGTGCCAGCTCAGAACTCACAGATACGCAGTATCTT.